A selection of T cell receptor beta chains follows, all from one sample in a study of T cell responses to AZD1222 COVID-19 vaccine. Generated by immunoSEQ multiplex PCR, the TCRdb table keeps only in-frame clones and is missing some. Among more than 95,000 clones listed, more than 85% were seen once. Sequencing was performed on peripheral blood, taken on day 0 of AZD1222 vaccination. The source of these receptors is an adult in good health. CDR3s include the opening cysteine and the closing phenylalanine or tryptophan. Fields, in order: D gene, J gene, V gene, CDR3 protein. The D gene is left open where the match is weak.

d_gene: TRBD1
j_gene: TRBJ1-2
v_gene: TRBV24-1
CDR3aa: CATSDRRDRVYTF

d_gene: TRBD1
j_gene: TRBJ1-3
v_gene: TRBV5-1
CDR3aa: CASSYTGAVNTIYF

d_gene: TRBD2
j_gene: TRBJ2-1
v_gene: TRBV19
CDR3aa: CASTPSRLVAGSSYNEQFF

d_gene: .
j_gene: TRBJ1-2
v_gene: TRBV11-2
CDR3aa: CASSLEARPDANYGYTF

d_gene: .
j_gene: TRBJ1-2
v_gene: TRBV2
CDR3aa: CASSTAGIYGYTF

d_gene: .
j_gene: TRBJ2-1
v_gene: TRBV21-1
CDR3aa: CASSKAKPGKLDEQFF

d_gene: .
j_gene: TRBJ2-7
v_gene: TRBV19
CDR3aa: CASGGRILRRYEQYF

d_gene: TRBD1
j_gene: TRBJ2-5
v_gene: TRBV11-2
CDR3aa: CASSLPGTAQETQYF

d_gene: TRBD2
j_gene: TRBJ2-1
v_gene: TRBV6-2/TRBV6-3
CDR3aa: CASSYFLAGGPDNEQFF

d_gene: TRBD2
j_gene: TRBJ2-2
v_gene: TRBV10-3
CDR3aa: CAISDMTSGRAPTGELFF

d_gene: TRBD1
j_gene: TRBJ2-7
v_gene: TRBV30
CDR3aa: CAWRAGTGYHEQYF

d_gene: .
j_gene: TRBJ2-5
v_gene: TRBV12-3/TRBV12-4
CDR3aa: CASSLYIRETQYF

d_gene: TRBD2
j_gene: TRBJ2-5
v_gene: TRBV7-9
CDR3aa: CASSLGLAGYQETQYF

d_gene: .
j_gene: TRBJ2-3
v_gene: TRBV10-2
CDR3aa: CASSPADTQYF

d_gene: TRBD1
j_gene: TRBJ2-4
v_gene: TRBV5-4
CDR3aa: CASSGTPGTGTKYF

d_gene: .
j_gene: TRBJ1-1
v_gene: TRBV29-1
CDR3aa: CSVNPAVRNTEAFF

d_gene: .
j_gene: TRBJ1-3
v_gene: TRBV3-1/TRBV3-2
CDR3aa: CASSQAVSSGNTIYF

d_gene: .
j_gene: TRBJ2-7
v_gene: TRBV7-9
CDR3aa: CASRRGTGVAYEQYF

d_gene: TRBD2
j_gene: TRBJ2-7
v_gene: TRBV6-5
CDR3aa: CASRQGPSGYEQYF

d_gene: TRBD1
j_gene: TRBJ1-2
v_gene: TRBV20-1
CDR3aa: CSRTGHYGYTF